This T cell receptor beta chain is drawn from a study of blood T cell repertoires in COVID-19. Across the whole study: Material from acute and convalescent COVID-19 was sourced from the United States, Italy and Spain.

Exposed study participants had met a COVID-19 case within 2 weeks before entry. Method: immunoSEQ multiplex PCR; TCRdb's copy keeps in-frame clones and lacks some. The repertoire holds 250,000 to 300,000 clones, with roughly 81% as singletons. Germline assignment: CDR1 SGHVT and CDR2 SQSDAQ. V was shortened by 5 bases and J by 4 bases, with 18 bases between the two germline ends. There are 16 residues in the CDR3. The origin of this receptor is a woman aged 45 to 65 who had been exposed to COVID-19. Sequencing was performed on PBMCs or T cells enriched from blood (not recorded which). The chain joins TRBV7-4 to TRBJ1-5; maybe TRBD1 (6 bases). This chain's CDR3 is CASSPHKGVRNQPQHF. In DNA form, the CDR3 reads TGTGCCAGCAGCCCCCACAAGGGGGTCAGGAATCAGCCCCAGCATTTT.